Detailed here is one T cell receptor (beta chain). What it binds is unknown. This sample was taken from a study of T cells in Graves' hyperthyroidism and ophthalmopathy. Whole-study results and caveats: Through a model of 13 V-J features, ophthalmopathy was separated from stable hyperthyroidism.

Amplification yielded TCR beta CDR3 regions, with RNA transcripts as the source. The HTBI primer set drove a first-round RT-PCR of the TCR CDR3. Each CDR3 protein gets one entry after TCRdb re-called the multiplex PCR reads with MiXCR. The table shows approximately 500,000 distinct CDR3 sequences, with roughly 50% occurring only once. The CDR3 totals 13 residues. Germline CDR1 SQVTM, CDR2 ANQGSEA. V dropped 6 bases and J dropped 8; count of bases not matched to a gene: 10. Sequences were obtained from peripheral blood or thyroid tissue (not recorded which). The clonotype originates from a woman aged 18-35 years with Graves' hyperthyroidism. J is TRBJ1-2 and V is TRBV29-1, with 9 bases lining up with TRBD1. CDR3 in DNA: TGCAGCGTCCCGGGACAGGGAGGGGACGGCTACACCTTC. Its translation is CSVPGQGGDGYTF.